These 7 T cell receptor beta chains were sequenced from one sample in a study of blood T cell repertoires in COVID-19. TCRdb's copy holds only in-frame clones and misses some; the assay was immunoSEQ multiplex PCR. The sample yields about 400,000 clones, approximately 87% seen once. Sequences were obtained from PBMCs or T cells enriched from blood (not recorded which). The receptors were sampled from a woman aged 45-60 years who had recovered from COVID-19.

V is TRBV19 and J is TRBJ2-7; 7 nucleotides align to TRBD2. Per germline, CDR1 LNHDA and CDR2 SQIVND (reference sequence). The CDR3 extends over 13 amino acids. V was pared by 10 bases and J by 1 base, with 7 bases of the junction left unmatched. CDR3 protein: CATGGDVSYEQYF. CDR3 in DNA: TGTGCCACTGGGGGGGACGTATCCTACGAGCAGTACTTC.

J is TRBJ2-1 and V is TRBV6-5; no reliable D call. The CDR3 runs 13 residues. The germline V gene encodes CDR1 MNHEY and CDR2 SVGAGI. V lost 5 bases, J lost 5 bases, and 10 bases lay in between. The CDR3, as DNA: TGTGCCAGCAGTACACCCATAAACAATGAGCAGTTCTTC. The encoded protein is CASSTPINNEQFF.

The chain joins TRBV7-9 to TRBJ1-2, with D hard to call. V lost 5 bases and J 6 bases, leaving 16 bases between the germline ends. The germline CDR1 and CDR2 sequences are SEHNR and FQNEAQ (reference sequence). This CDR3 contains 14 residues. In DNA, the CDR3 is TGTGCCAGCAGCCAAGACCTAGTTTACGATGGCTACACCTTC. This sequence encodes CASSQDLVYDGYTF.

V is TRBV19 and J is TRBJ1-1; D is unclear. This CDR3 spans 14 amino acids. Germline CDR1 reads LNHDA; CDR2 reads SQIVND (reference sequence). Trimming pared 3 bases from V and 2 bases from J, leaving 10 bases between. This CDR3 is CASSIFPTNTEAFF. DNA for the CDR3: TGTGCCAGTAGTATTTTCCCCACTAACACTGAAGCTTTCTTT.

The CDR3 loop is CASSNLRQGPTEAFF. The CDR3 DNA reads TGTGCCAGTAGTAACCTAAGACAGGGACCCACTGAAGCTTTCTTT. The chain combines TRBV19 with TRBJ1-1; TRBD1 matches at 7 bases. There are 15 residues in the CDR3. V trimming: 4 bases; J trimming: 4 bases; junction bases outside the gene matches: 9. Germline V gene sequence: CDR1 LNHDA, CDR2 SQIVND (reference sequence).

The count of this clone is one. The junction differs from germline at one of its ends, possibly a read error. V is TRBV7-7 and J is TRBJ2-5, with a possible D match to TRBD2 (6 bases). The germline V gene has CDR1 SSHAT and CDR2 FNYEAQ (reference sequence). This CDR3 spans 13 amino acids. The CDR3: CASSLDRGETQYF. The DNA of the CDR3 is TGTGCTAGCAGCTTAGATCGGGGGGAGACCCAGTACTTC.

The rearrangement links TRBV7-9 to TRBJ2-7; D may be TRBD1 (6 bases). This CDR3 contains 12 residues. The germline gives CDR1 SEHNR, CDR2 FQNEAQ (reference sequence). Trimming removed 4 bases from V and 5 bases from J, with 9 bases in between. CDR3 sequence reads: CASSSQGHEQYF. The DNA for the CDR3 is TGTGCCAGCAGCTCCCAGGGGCACGAGCAGTACTTC. The complete variable domain, with remaining parts taken from reference TRBV7-9 and TRBJ2-7, reads DTGVSQNPRHKITKRGQNVTFRCDPISEHNRLYWYRQTLGQGPEFLTYFQNEAQLEKSRLLSDRFSAERPKGSFSTLEIQRTEQGDSAMYLCASSSQGHEQYFGPGTRLTVT.